This TCR beta chain was captured in a study of CD8 T cells in Susac syndrome. Study overall: Active disease was present in six of the sequenced Susac syndrome patients, whereas under 10 of them were in remission.

V gave up 5 bases and J gave up 3 bases; unmatched junction bases: 10. This CDR3 is built from 15 residues. Germline V gene sequence: CDR1 SGHTA, CDR2 FQGNSA. Findings and caveats of the study: In Susac syndrome, CD4+ T cell repertoires lacked any clonal expansion.

TEMRA cells were enriched by FACS, while CD8+ and CD4+ T cells were obtained through a negative isolation that was performed magnetically. RNA, at about 0.5 to 1 ug, was reverse transcribed with random hexamers. The authors amplified TCR beta CDR3 across 54 Vbeta and 13 Jbeta using immunoSEQ multiplex PCR. MiXCR was run by TCRdb on the immunoSEQ multiplex PCR reads, yielding one entry per CDR3 protein. Of roughly 130,000 distinct CDR3 sequences listed, 96% are singletons. A word on this clonotype: What it recognizes is unknown.

The chain recombines TRBV7-2 with TRBJ2-7; 7 nucleotides agree with TRBD1. The specimen was CD4+ T cells from PBMCs. The TCR originated in a human donor with Susac syndrome. The CDR3 region has the DNA TGTGCCAGCAGCCCAACCTCGGGACAGATCTACGAGCAGTACTTC. It translates to CASSPTSGQIYEQYF.